A selection of T cell receptor beta chains follows, all from one sample in a study of T cells and Merkel cell carcinoma outcomes. Some clones are missing from TCRdb's copy, which holds only in-frame ones; the method was immunoSEQ multiplex PCR. The profile shows some 6,100 clones, about 72% of them singletons. The sequenced sample consisted of tumor tissue from Merkel cell carcinoma. All receptors come from a human donor with Merkel cell carcinoma. Each CDR3 is given with its conserved first and last residue. Fields, in order: V gene, J gene, D gene, clone size, CDR3 DNA, CDR3 protein. The D gene is left open where the match is weak. Rows give clone size only sometimes, using once, few, many, or a class for an expanded clone.

V gene: TRBV5-1
J gene: TRBJ2-1
D gene: NA
clone size: NA
CDR3 DNA: TGCGCCAGCACGGAGGAGTTGTCCTACAATGAGCAGTTCTTC
CDR3 protein: CASTEELSYNEQFF

V gene: TRBV19
J gene: TRBJ2-1
D gene: TRBD1
clone size: few
CDR3 DNA: TGTGCCAGTAGTATACAGGGGGCTTCCAATGAGCAGTTCTTC
CDR3 protein: CASSIQGASNEQFF

V gene: TRBV2
J gene: TRBJ1-5
D gene: NA
clone size: once
CDR3 DNA: TGTGCCAGCAGACCCGATGGGGGCCGGCAGCCCCAGCATTTT
CDR3 protein: CASRPDGGRQPQHF

V gene: TRBV28
J gene: TRBJ2-7
D gene: NA
clone size: NA
CDR3 DNA: TGTGCCGTTCAAATGGGCGGTACCTCCTACGAGCAGTACTTC
CDR3 protein: CAVQMGGTSYEQYF

V gene: TRBV23-1
J gene: TRBJ2-2
D gene: NA
clone size: NA
CDR3 DNA: TGCGCCAGCAGTCAACCGGGACCCGCGCGAAGCACCGGGGAGCTGTTTTTT
CDR3 protein: CASSQPGPARSTGELFF

V gene: TRBV5-1
J gene: TRBJ1-2
D gene: NA
clone size: once
CDR3 DNA: TGCGCCAGCAGCTCCAAAAGAGGGGGTACCCTTAACTATGGCTACACCTTC
CDR3 protein: CASSSKRGGTLNYGYTF

V gene: TRBV5-6
J gene: TRBJ2-7
D gene: NA
clone size: once
CDR3 DNA: TGTGCCAGCAGCTCTGTTGGGTTCCACGAGCAGTACTTC
CDR3 protein: CASSSVGFHEQYF

V gene: TRBV5-1
J gene: TRBJ2-5
D gene: NA
clone size: NA
CDR3 DNA: TGCGCCAGCAGCTTTACGGGACAAGAGACCCAGTACTTC
CDR3 protein: CASSFTGQETQYF

V gene: TRBV5-1
J gene: TRBJ2-3
D gene: NA
clone size: NA
CDR3 DNA: TGCGCCAGCAGCCCCCTTCTCACAGATACGCAGTATTTT
CDR3 protein: CASSPLLTDTQYF

V gene: TRBV5-4
J gene: TRBJ2-2
D gene: TRBD1
clone size: NA
CDR3 DNA: TGTGCCAGCAGCCGTGGGACAGACTACACCGGGGAGCTGTTTTTT
CDR3 protein: CASSRGTDYTGELFF

V gene: TRBV5-1
J gene: TRBJ2-1
D gene: NA
clone size: once
CDR3 DNA: TGCGCCAGCAACCCGAGCAGCAGGGGTGAGCAGTTCTTC
CDR3 protein: CASNPSSRGEQFF

V gene: TRBV18
J gene: TRBJ2-1
D gene: TRBD1
clone size: NA
CDR3 DNA: TGTGCCAGCTCACCACTGGGACAGGGCTATGAGCAGTTCTTC
CDR3 protein: CASSPLGQGYEQFF

V gene: TRBV5-1
J gene: TRBJ1-5
D gene: NA
clone size: once
CDR3 DNA: TGCGCCAGCAGCTGGGAAGGCTTGAATCAGCCCCAGCATTTT
CDR3 protein: CASSWEGLNQPQHF

V gene: TRBV6-6
J gene: TRBJ2-6
D gene: NA
clone size: NA
CDR3 DNA: TGTGCCAGCGAACAAGGGGATGGGGCCAACGTCCTGACTTTC
CDR3 protein: CASEQGDGANVLTF

V gene: TRBV6-5
J gene: TRBJ2-7
D gene: TRBD1
clone size: NA
CDR3 DNA: TGTGCCAGCACTACGGGACAGGGCACCTCCGAGCAGTACTTC
CDR3 protein: CASTTGQGTSEQYF

V gene: TRBV11-2
J gene: TRBJ2-6
D gene: TRBD2
clone size: NA
CDR3 DNA: TGTGCCAGCAGCAGAAGCGGGAACTCTGGGGCCAACGTCCTGACTTTC
CDR3 protein: CASSRSGNSGANVLTF

V gene: TRBV4-2
J gene: TRBJ2-3
D gene: TRBD2
clone size: NA
CDR3 DNA: TGTGCCAGCAGCCAAGATCTAGCGGAGGGCGGAGATACGCAGTATTTT
CDR3 protein: CASSQDLAEGGDTQYF

V gene: TRBV7-8
J gene: TRBJ2-5
D gene: TRBD2
clone size: once
CDR3 DNA: TGTGCCAGCAGCTTAGGAGTGACTAGCAGGATGAAAGAGACCCAGTACTTC
CDR3 protein: CASSLGVTSRMKETQYF

V gene: TRBV6-5
J gene: TRBJ2-7
D gene: NA
clone size: NA
CDR3 DNA: TGTGCCAGCAGTTACACCCTCAGCTCCTACGAGCAGTACTTC
CDR3 protein: CASSYTLSSYEQYF

V gene: TRBV29-1
J gene: TRBJ2-6
D gene: TRBD1
clone size: NA
CDR3 DNA: TGCAGCGTTGCGGGACAGGCTGGGGCCAACGTCCTGACTTTC
CDR3 protein: CSVAGQAGANVLTF

V gene: TRBV14
J gene: TRBJ1-4
D gene: NA
clone size: NA
CDR3 DNA: TGTGCCAGCAGCCAAGATGGACCCGAAGGTGAAAAACTGTTTTTT
CDR3 protein: CASSQDGPEGEKLFF

V gene: TRBV6-6
J gene: TRBJ1-6
D gene: NA
clone size: NA
CDR3 DNA: TGTGCCAGCAGTGGAGGGTCACCCCTCCACTTT
CDR3 protein: CASSGGSPLHF

V gene: TRBV7-9
J gene: TRBJ1-3
D gene: NA
clone size: NA
CDR3 DNA: TGTGCCAGCAGCTTAGTCGGGTCAGTCTCTGGAAACACCATATATTTT
CDR3 protein: CASSLVGSVSGNTIYF

V gene: TRBV7-2
J gene: TRBJ1-3
D gene: NA
clone size: NA
CDR3 DNA: TGTGCCAGCAGCCCGGGTGTTGGGGGCTCTGGAAACACCATATATTTT
CDR3 protein: CASSPGVGGSGNTIYF

V gene: TRBV28
J gene: TRBJ2-1
D gene: NA
clone size: NA
CDR3 DNA: TGTGCCAGCAGTTTAGACTTCTACAATGAGCAGTTCTTC
CDR3 protein: CASSLDFYNEQFF

V gene: TRBV7-2
J gene: TRBJ1-2
D gene: NA
clone size: NA
CDR3 DNA: TGTGCCAGCAGTCCGGTTACAGGCCTCCATGGCTACACCTTC
CDR3 protein: CASSPVTGLHGYTF

V gene: TRBV5-8
J gene: TRBJ1-5
D gene: NA
clone size: NA
CDR3 DNA: TGTGCCACAAGAGAGGGGAGGCAGCCCCAGCATTTT
CDR3 protein: CATREGRQPQHF

V gene: TRBV6-1
J gene: TRBJ1-1
D gene: NA
clone size: NA
CDR3 DNA: TGTGCCAGTACCCAAGGGGGACTGAACACTGAAGCTTTCTTT
CDR3 protein: CASTQGGLNTEAFF

V gene: TRBV7-2
J gene: TRBJ2-7
D gene: TRBD2
clone size: NA
CDR3 DNA: TGTGCCAGCAGCCGCGGACTAGCGGGTACCTACGAGCAGTACTTC
CDR3 protein: CASSRGLAGTYEQYF

V gene: TRBV7-8
J gene: TRBJ1-1
D gene: TRBD1
clone size: NA
CDR3 DNA: TGTGCCAGCAGCTGGTCGGGACAGGGAGACACTGAAGCTTTCTTT
CDR3 protein: CASSWSGQGDTEAFF

V gene: TRBV28
J gene: TRBJ2-4
D gene: NA
clone size: NA
CDR3 DNA: TGTGCCAGCAGTCCGCGGAGGGGGACCGGGGACATTCAGTACTTC
CDR3 protein: CASSPRRGTGDIQYF

V gene: TRBV11-2
J gene: TRBJ2-3
D gene: TRBD1
clone size: NA
CDR3 DNA: TGTGCCAGCAGCTCACCAGGGGGCTGGGCGCAGTATTTT
CDR3 protein: CASSSPGGWAQYF

V gene: TRBV30
J gene: TRBJ2-7
D gene: TRBD1
clone size: once
CDR3 DNA: TGTGCCACGAGCAGGGGGTTTGGCTACGAGCAGTACTTC
CDR3 protein: CATSRGFGYEQYF

V gene: TRBV19
J gene: TRBJ2-7
D gene: TRBD2
clone size: NA
CDR3 DNA: TGTGCCAGTAGTAAGGGGACTAGCGGGATCGCCGAGCAGTACTTC
CDR3 protein: CASSKGTSGIAEQYF

V gene: TRBV2
J gene: TRBJ2-1
D gene: TRBD2
clone size: NA
CDR3 DNA: TGTGCCAGCAGGAAATTTCTGTGGGAGGGTAGGACGTACAATGAGCAGTTCTTC
CDR3 protein: CASRKFLWEGRTYNEQFF

V gene: TRBV11-3
J gene: TRBJ2-2
D gene: TRBD2
clone size: NA
CDR3 DNA: TGTGCCAGCAGCTTGTCTCATCAGGGAGGGGCCGGGGAGCTGTTTTTT
CDR3 protein: CASSLSHQGGAGELFF

V gene: TRBV6-1
J gene: TRBJ2-2
D gene: NA
clone size: NA
CDR3 DNA: TGTGCCAGCAGTGTAGGGGTTACCGGGGAGCTGTTTTTT
CDR3 protein: CASSVGVTGELFF

V gene: TRBV5-1
J gene: TRBJ2-2
D gene: NA
clone size: NA
CDR3 DNA: TGCGCCAGCAGCTTGGGCAGGTACAACACCGGGGAGCTGTTTTTT
CDR3 protein: CASSLGRYNTGELFF

V gene: TRBV6-5
J gene: TRBJ1-6
D gene: TRBD1
clone size: NA
CDR3 DNA: TGTGCCAGCAGTTTGAACACAGGGGGTAGATCACCCCTCCACTTT
CDR3 protein: CASSLNTGGRSPLHF

V gene: TRBV7-2
J gene: TRBJ2-7
D gene: TRBD2
clone size: NA
CDR3 DNA: TGTGCCAGCAGCTCTAGCGGGAGCGCCCTCTACGAGCAGTACTTC
CDR3 protein: CASSSSGSALYEQYF

V gene: TRBV7-9
J gene: TRBJ1-4
D gene: TRBD1
clone size: NA
CDR3 DNA: TGTGCCAGCAGCTTAACAGGGGTGGTTGAAAAACTGTTTTTT
CDR3 protein: CASSLTGVVEKLFF

V gene: TRBV4-2
J gene: TRBJ1-1
D gene: TRBD1
clone size: few
CDR3 DNA: TGTGCCAGCAGCCAGGCGAACAGGGGGGGCACTGAAGCTTTCTTT
CDR3 protein: CASSQANRGGTEAFF

V gene: TRBV7-8
J gene: TRBJ1-2
D gene: TRBD1
clone size: NA
CDR3 DNA: TGTGCCAGCAGCTTAAATCAGGGGGCCGCCTTGGGCTACACCTTC
CDR3 protein: CASSLNQGAALGYTF

V gene: TRBV11-1
J gene: TRBJ2-1
D gene: NA
clone size: NA
CDR3 DNA: TGTGCCAGCAATCGCGGGGATGAGCAGTTCTTC
CDR3 protein: CASNRGDEQFF

V gene: TRBV5-1
J gene: TRBJ1-1
D gene: TRBD1
clone size: NA
CDR3 DNA: TGCGCCAGCAGCTACAGGGGAGGGACTGAAGCTTTCTTT
CDR3 protein: CASSYRGGTEAFF

V gene: TRBV7-8
J gene: TRBJ2-7
D gene: TRBD2
clone size: NA
CDR3 DNA: TGTGCCAGCAGCTCTAGCGGGTGGGGAGACAACTCCTACGAGCAGTACTTC
CDR3 protein: CASSSSGWGDNSYEQYF

V gene: TRBV4-2
J gene: TRBJ1-2
D gene: NA
clone size: NA
CDR3 DNA: TGTGCCAGCAGCCACGATTTCGGACAACGTGGCTACACCTTC
CDR3 protein: CASSHDFGQRGYTF

V gene: TRBV7-9
J gene: TRBJ2-1
D gene: TRBD2
clone size: NA
CDR3 DNA: TGTGCCAGCAGCGACCCCAGGGGGACTAGCGGGAGTGGCAATGAGCAGTTCTTC
CDR3 protein: CASSDPRGTSGSGNEQFF